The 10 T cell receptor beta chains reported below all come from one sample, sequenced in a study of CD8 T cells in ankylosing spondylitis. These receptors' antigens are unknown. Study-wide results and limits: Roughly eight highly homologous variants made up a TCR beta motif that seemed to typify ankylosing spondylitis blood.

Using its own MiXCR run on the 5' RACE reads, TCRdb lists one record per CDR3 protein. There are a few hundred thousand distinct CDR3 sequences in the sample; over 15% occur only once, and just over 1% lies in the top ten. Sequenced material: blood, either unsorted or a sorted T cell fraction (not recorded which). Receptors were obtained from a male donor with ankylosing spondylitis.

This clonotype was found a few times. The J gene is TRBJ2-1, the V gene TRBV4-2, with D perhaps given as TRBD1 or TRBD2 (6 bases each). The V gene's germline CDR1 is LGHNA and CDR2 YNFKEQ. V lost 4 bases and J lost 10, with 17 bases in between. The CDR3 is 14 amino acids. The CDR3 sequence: CASSRDFQGGEQFF. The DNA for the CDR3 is TGTGCCAGCAGCCGGGACTTCCAAGGGGGGGAGCAGTTCTTC.

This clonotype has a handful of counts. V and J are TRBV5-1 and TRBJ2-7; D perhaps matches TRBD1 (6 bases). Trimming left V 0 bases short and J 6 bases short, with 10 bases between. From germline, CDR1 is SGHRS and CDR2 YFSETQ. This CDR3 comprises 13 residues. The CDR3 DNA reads TGCGCCAGCAGCTTGGCCGTGACAGGCGAGCAGTACTTC. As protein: CASSLAVTGEQYF.

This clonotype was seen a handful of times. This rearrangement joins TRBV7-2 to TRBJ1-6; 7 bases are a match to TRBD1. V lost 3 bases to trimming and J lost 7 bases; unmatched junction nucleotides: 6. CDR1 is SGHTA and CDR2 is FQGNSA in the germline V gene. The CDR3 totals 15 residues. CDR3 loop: CASSLEGARNSPLHF. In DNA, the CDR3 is TGTGCCAGCAGCTTGGAGGGGGCGAGGAATTCACCCCTCCACTTT.

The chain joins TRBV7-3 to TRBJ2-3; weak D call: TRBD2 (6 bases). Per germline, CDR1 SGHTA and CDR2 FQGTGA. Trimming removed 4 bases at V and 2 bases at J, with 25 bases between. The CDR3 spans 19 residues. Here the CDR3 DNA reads TGTGCCAGCAGCTCTAATGGAGGGGTCTCCAGGTTCCCCACAGATACGCAGTATTTT. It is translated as CASSSNGGVSRFPTDTQYF. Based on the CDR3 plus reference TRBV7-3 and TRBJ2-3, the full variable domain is GAGVSQTPSNKVTEKGKYVELRCDPISGHTALYWYRQSLGQGPEFLIYFQGTGAADDSGLPNDRFFAVRPEGSVSTLKIQRTERGDSAVYLCASSSNGGVSRFPTDTQYFGPGTRLTVL.

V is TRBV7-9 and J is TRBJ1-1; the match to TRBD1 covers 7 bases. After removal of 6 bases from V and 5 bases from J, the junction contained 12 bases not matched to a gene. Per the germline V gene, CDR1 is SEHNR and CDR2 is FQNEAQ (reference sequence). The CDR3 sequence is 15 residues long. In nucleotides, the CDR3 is TGTGCCAGCAGTATTGGCGAGGGGGCGAGAACTGAAGCTTTCTTT. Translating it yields CASSIGEGARTEAFF. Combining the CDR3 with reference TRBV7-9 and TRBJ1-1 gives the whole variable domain DTGVSQNPRHKITKRGQNVTFRCDPISEHNRLYWYRQTLGQGPEFLTYFQNEAQLEKSRLLSDRFSAERPKGSFSTLEIQRTEQGDSAMYLCASSIGEGARTEAFFGQGTRLTVV.

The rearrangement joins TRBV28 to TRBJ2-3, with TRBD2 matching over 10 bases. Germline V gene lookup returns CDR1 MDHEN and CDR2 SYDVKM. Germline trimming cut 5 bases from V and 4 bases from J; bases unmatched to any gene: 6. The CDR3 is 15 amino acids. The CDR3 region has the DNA TGTGCCAGCAGTCTCCCCGGGACTAGCGCAGATACGCAGTATTTT. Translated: CASSLPGTSADTQYF.

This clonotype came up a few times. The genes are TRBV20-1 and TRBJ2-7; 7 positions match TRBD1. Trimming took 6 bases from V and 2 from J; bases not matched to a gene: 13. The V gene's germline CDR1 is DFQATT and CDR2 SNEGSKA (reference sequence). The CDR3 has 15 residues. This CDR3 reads CSARPVDRDTYEQYF. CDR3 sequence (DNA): TGCAGTGCCAGACCGGTTGACAGGGATACCTACGAGCAGTACTTC.

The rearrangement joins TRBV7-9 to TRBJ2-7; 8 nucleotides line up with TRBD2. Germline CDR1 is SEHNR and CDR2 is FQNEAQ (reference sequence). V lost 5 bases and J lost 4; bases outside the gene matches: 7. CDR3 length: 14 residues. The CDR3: CASSQSGGTYEQYF. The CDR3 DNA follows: TGTGCCAGCAGCCAAAGCGGGGGTACGTACGAGCAGTACTTC. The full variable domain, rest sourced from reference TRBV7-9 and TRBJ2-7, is DTGVSQNPRHKITKRGQNVTFRCDPISEHNRLYWYRQTLGQGPEFLTYFQNEAQLEKSRLLSDRFSAERPKGSFSTLEIQRTEQGDSAMYLCASSQSGGTYEQYFGPGTRLTVT.

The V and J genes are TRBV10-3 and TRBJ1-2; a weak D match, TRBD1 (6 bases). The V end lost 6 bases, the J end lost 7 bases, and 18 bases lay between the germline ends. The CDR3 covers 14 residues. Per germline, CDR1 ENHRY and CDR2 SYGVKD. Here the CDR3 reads CAIRDLQGSAGYTF. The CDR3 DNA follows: TGTGCCATCAGGGATCTACAGGGTTCGGCTGGCTACACCTTC.

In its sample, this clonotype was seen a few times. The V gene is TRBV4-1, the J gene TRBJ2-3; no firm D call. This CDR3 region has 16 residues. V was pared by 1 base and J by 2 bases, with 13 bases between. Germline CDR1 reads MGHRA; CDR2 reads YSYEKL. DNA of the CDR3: TGCGCCAGCAGCCAAGTGGCTCAAGCCATCACAGATACGCAGTATTTT. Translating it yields CASSQVAQAITDTQYF.